The 30 T cell receptor beta chains listed next were all sequenced from one sample in a study of blood T cell repertoires in COVID-19. Profiled with immunoSEQ multiplex PCR; TCRdb holds only in-frame clones, not every one. The data contain some 200,000 clones, 75% to 90% of them seen just once; the ten biggest clones take up around 2.3%. Sequencing used PBMCs or T cells enriched from blood (not recorded which). Source of these receptors: a young woman who had recovered from COVID-19.

The chain uses TRBV19 and TRBJ2-1, with TRBD2 matching over 7 bases. This CDR3 region has 16 residues. Germline lookup yields CDR1 LNHDA and CDR2 SQIVND (reference sequence). J was trimmed by 0 bases and V by 2 bases; bases with no gene match: 4. DNA of the CDR3: TGTGCCAGTAGTATAATGGGCGGGAGCTCCTACAATGAGCAGTTCTTC. It specifies CASSIMGGSSYNEQFF.

The gene calls are TRBV2 and TRBJ2-5, with TRBD2 matching over 7 bases. The trim removed 8 bases at V and 4 bases at J, leaving 7 bases unmatched. CDR1 is SNHLY and CDR2 is FYNNEI in the germline V gene. The CDR3 is 13 amino acids. The CDR3 DNA reads TGTGCCAGCTACGGACTAGTAGGAGAGACCCAGTACTTC. Encoded protein: CASYGLVGETQYF.

The genes are TRBV3-1 (or the pseudogene TRBV3-2) and TRBJ2-7; D may be TRBD2 (6 bases). CDR1 and CDR2 from the germline V gene are LGHDT and YNNKEL (reference sequence). Trimming left V 1 base short and J 7 bases short, with 8 bases between. The CDR3 totals 12 residues. CDR3 sequence: CASSQVGTEQYF. CDR3 sequence (DNA): TGTGCCAGCAGCCAAGTTGGGACTGAGCAGTACTTC.

The chain combines TRBV5-1 with TRBJ1-2; D not certain. The germline gives CDR1 SGHRS, CDR2 YFSETQ. The CDR3 length is 17 residues. Between the trimmed V and J ends, which lost 0 bases and 7 bases, there was a span of 22 bases. For the CDR3, the DNA is TGCGCCAGCAGCTTGGGCCGTACACGGGTTAAATCGGGTGGCTACACCTTC. Its translation is CASSLGRTRVKSGGYTF.

The chain recombines TRBV6-5 with TRBJ1-3; the match to TRBD1 covers 9 bases. The CDR3 has 15 amino acids. Germline V gene lookup returns CDR1 MNHEY and CDR2 SVGAGI. Trimming cost V 5 bases and J 3 bases; bases outside gene matches: 5. In nucleotides, the CDR3 is TGTGCCAGCAGTCCTGGGACAGGGTATGGAAACACCATATATTTT. This encodes CASSPGTGYGNTIYF.

This clone was observed a single time. The chain is built from TRBV11-3 and TRBJ1-2; D is ambiguous. Trimming left V 2 bases short and J 6 bases short, with 7 bases between. Germline V CDR1 and CDR2: SGHNT, YENEEA. This CDR3 has 12 residues. The CDR3 loop reads CASSLPPDGYTF. The CDR3 coding sequence is TGTGCCAGCAGCTTACCCCCAGATGGCTACACCTTC.

This rearrangement joins TRBV15 to TRBJ1-4; 10 bases agree with TRBD1. CDR3 length equals 16 residues. J was trimmed by 5 bases and V by 0 bases; bases with no gene match: 3. Looked up from germline, CDR1 is LNHNV and CDR2 is YYDKDF (reference sequence). The CDR3, as DNA: TGTGCCACCAGCAGAGATCCGGGACAGGGGAATGAAAAACTGTTTTTT. Translated: CATSRDPGQGNEKLFF.

This rearrangement joins TRBV27 to TRBJ2-7; 9 nucleotides match TRBD2. Germline V gene lookup returns CDR1 MNHEY and CDR2 SMNVEV (reference sequence). This CDR3 region has 15 residues. The trim removed 2 bases at V and 4 bases at J, leaving 6 bases unmatched. CDR3 region: CASSLMREGRYEQYF. CDR3 in DNA: TGTGCCAGCAGTTTAATGCGGGAGGGAAGGTACGAGCAGTACTTC.

The V gene is TRBV19, the J gene TRBJ1-4, with 11 bases fitting TRBD1. The CDR3 has 16 amino acids. The V gene's germline CDR1 is LNHDA and CDR2 SQIVND (reference sequence). V lost 3 bases, J lost 7 bases, and 7 bases stayed unmatched. CDR3 loop: CASSMPPGQGGEKLFF. CDR3 coding DNA: TGTGCCAGTAGTATGCCCCCGGGACAGGGGGGTGAAAAACTGTTTTTT.

This sequence joins TRBV3-1 (or the pseudogene TRBV3-2) and TRBJ2-5, with 8 bases identical to TRBD2. V dropped 4 bases and J dropped 4; count of bases not matched to a gene: 5. CDR1 and CDR2 from the germline V gene are LGHDT and YNNKEL (reference sequence). The CDR3 runs 14 residues. The CDR3 region has the DNA TGTGCCAGCAGCCTAGCGGGGAGAGGAGAGACCCAGTACTTC. Translation: CASSLAGRGETQYF.

The V gene is TRBV10-3, the J gene TRBJ1-4; D gene ambiguous. The CDR3 contains 14 residues. Trimming took 0 bases from V and 6 from J, leaving 8 bases between them. Germline V gene lookup returns CDR1 ENHRY and CDR2 SYGVKD. The CDR3 is CAISESFRDEKLFF. CDR3 nucleotide sequence: TGTGCCATCAGTGAGTCCTTCCGGGATGAAAAACTGTTTTTT.

The chain carries TRBV7-9 and TRBJ1-4, with D possibly TRBD1 on 6 matching bases. Germline CDR1 and CDR2: SEHNR and FQNEAQ (reference sequence). V dropped 1 base and J dropped 4 bases, with 10 bases sitting between them. The length of the CDR3 is 15 residues. The CDR3: CASSLGTGINEKLFF. The CDR3 DNA sequence: TGTGCCAGCAGCTTAGGTACAGGGATTAATGAAAAACTGTTTTTT.

The J gene is TRBJ1-5, the V gene TRBV6-2 or TRBV6-3; possible D gene TRBD1, 5 bases. CDR3 length: 15 amino acids. V lost 0 bases and J 3 bases, leaving 9 bases between the germline ends. The germline V gene encodes CDR1 MNHEY and CDR2 SVGEGT. The CDR3 reads CASSYSYRYNQPQHF. The CDR3 nucleotides read TGTGCCAGCAGTTACTCGTACAGGTACAATCAGCCCCAGCATTTT.

The CDR3 here is CASSLSSSGYYEQYF. The DNA of the CDR3 is TGTGCCAGCAGTTTATCGTCTAGCGGGTACTACGAGCAGTACTTC. This sequence joins TRBV27 and TRBJ2-7; 8 bases align to TRBD2. The CDR3 has 15 residues. CDR1 and CDR2 from the germline V gene are MNHEY and SMNVEV (reference sequence). The V segment lost 0 bases and the J segment 3 bases; nucleotides outside the gene matches: 4.

The CDR3 spells CASSLLYRDRTDTQYF. CDR3 in DNA: TGCGCCAGCAGCTTACTGTACAGGGATCGGACAGATACGCAGTATTTT. The V gene is TRBV5-1, the J gene TRBJ2-3, with a tentative D call TRBD1 (6 bases). V was pared by 2 bases and J by 3 bases, with 16 bases between. This CDR3 has 16 amino acids. CDR1 is SGHRS, CDR2 YFSETQ, per germline.

The V call is TRBV2, the J call TRBJ1-4; D might be TRBD1 (5 bases). Germline CDR1 and CDR2: SNHLY and FYNNEI. Trimming pared 6 bases from V and 6 bases from J, leaving 17 bases between. The CDR3 is made up of 15 amino acids. CDR3 in DNA: TGTGCCAGCAGCGGACGGTACTTAGGGGATGAAAAACTGTTTTTT. It is translated as CASSGRYLGDEKLFF.

In DNA, the CDR3 is TGTGCCAGTAGTATTGATCACCAGACCTACGAGCAGTACTTC. Protein: CASSIDHQTYEQYF. V and J are TRBV19 and TRBJ2-7; D not resolved. The CDR3 sequence is 14 residues long. Per the germline V gene, CDR1 is LNHDA and CDR2 is SQIVND (reference sequence). Trimming pared 3 bases from V and 2 bases from J, leaving 11 bases between.

CDR3 protein: CASSQRVLGGEGTEAFF. In DNA form, the CDR3 reads TGCGCCAGCAGCCAGAGGGTACTCGGGGGGGAAGGTACTGAAGCTTTCTTT. V is TRBV5-1 and J is TRBJ1-1; D is perhaps TRBD1 (5 bases). Germline values: CDR1 SGHRS, CDR2 YFSETQ. The V and J ends lost 4 bases and 5 bases respectively, with 24 bases between them. The CDR3 runs 17 residues.

Here the CDR3 reads CAWSGDMAGNTIYF. The DNA of the CDR3 is TGTGCCTGGAGTGGAGACATGGCTGGAAACACCATATATTTT. The chain combines TRBV30 with TRBJ1-3; D remains ambiguous. The V end lost 1 base, the J end lost 2 bases, and 9 bases lay between the germline ends. CDR3 length equals 14 residues. Germline loops: CDR1 GTSNPN, CDR2 SVGIG (reference sequence).

This clone rates as medium-sized. Here the CDR3 reads CASSQLAENPEQYF. The CDR3 nucleotides are TGTGCCAGCAGCCAACTAGCGGAAAACCCCGAGCAGTACTTC. The V gene is TRBV7-9, the J gene TRBJ2-7; 8 nucleotides align to TRBD2. The CDR3 runs to 14 residues. The V gene's germline CDR1 is SEHNR and CDR2 FQNEAQ (reference sequence). The ends lost 5 bases at V and 6 bases at J; junction bases unmatched: 9.

The chain uses TRBV4-2 and TRBJ2-3; 11 bases are shared with TRBD2. This CDR3 spans 17 amino acids. CDR1 and CDR2 from the germline V gene are LGHNA and YNFKEQ. V shed 5 bases and J 7 bases; nucleotides not matched to a gene: 14. The CDR3 DNA reads as TGTGCCAGCAGCGAGGATAGCGGGGGGGCAAGGATGTATACGCAGTATTTT. It yields the protein CASSEDSGGARMYTQYF.

The V and J genes are TRBV19 and TRBJ1-6; D is unclear. V was pared by 5 bases and J by 6 bases, with 20 bases between. Looked up from germline, CDR1 is LNHDA and CDR2 is SQIVND (reference sequence). The CDR3 has 17 residues. CDR3 coding DNA: TGTGCCAGTAGTCCTGTGAACTTGTGGGGAGTTAATTCACCCCTCCACTTT. Its protein product is CASSPVNLWGVNSPLHF.

The rearrangement uses TRBV7-9 and TRBJ1-1; D might be TRBD1 (5 bases). The CDR3 is 13 amino acids. V shed 6 bases and J shed 3 bases, with 11 bases lying between them. The germline V gene encodes CDR1 SEHNR and CDR2 FQNEAQ (reference sequence). The DNA for the CDR3 is TGTGCCAGCAGTCTTACAGGTGACACTGAAGCTTTCTTT. This sequence encodes CASSLTGDTEAFF.

The chain uses TRBV5-1 and TRBJ2-1; 14 nucleotides match TRBD2. The junction had 6 bases not matched to a gene; V was cut back by 9 bases and J by 4 bases. This CDR3 contains 15 residues. Germline CDR1 reads SGHRS; CDR2 reads YFSETQ. The CDR3 DNA follows: TGCGCCACCCGGGGGACTAGCGGGAGTTACAATGAGCAGTTCTTC. As protein: CATRGTSGSYNEQFF. The entire variable domain, with the rest obtained from reference TRBV5-1 and TRBJ2-1, is as follows: KAGVTQTPRYLIKTRGQQVTLSCSPISGHRSVSWYQQTPGQGLQFLFEYFSETQRNKGNFPGRFSGRQFSNSRSEMNVSTLELGDSALYLCATRGTSGSYNEQFFGPGTRLTVL.

The chain uses TRBV12-5 and TRBJ1-1; perhaps TRBD1 as D (6 bases). The CDR3 sequence is 11 residues long. V was clipped by 5 bases and J by 8 bases, with 9 bases between them. Germline V gene sequence: CDR1 LGHNT, CDR2 FRNRAP. The DNA of the CDR3 is TGTGCTAGTGGTGTACAGGGAGAAGCTTTCTTT. This translates into CASGVQGEAFF.

This clone has only one observation. The V call is TRBV9, the J call TRBJ2-2; D possibly corresponds to TRBD2 (6 bases). The CDR3 runs to 15 residues. Germline V gene lookup returns CDR1 SGDLS and CDR2 YYNGEE. V lost 0 bases and J 5 bases, leaving 11 bases between the germline ends. CDR3 residues: CASSVGAGSTGELFF. The CDR3, as DNA: TGTGCCAGCAGCGTAGGAGCGGGTAGTACCGGGGAGCTGTTTTTT.

The V and J genes are TRBV6-6 and TRBJ2-7; 9 nucleotides align to TRBD1. V shed 6 bases, J shed 6 bases, and the junction held 12 bases outside the gene matches. Germline-derived CDR1 and CDR2 are MNHNY and SVGAGI (reference sequence). The CDR3 totals 15 residues. The CDR3 nucleotides read TGTGCCAGCAGACCTTCGGTACAGGGGGCTTCCGAGCAGTACTTC. Its translation is CASRPSVQGASEQYF.

The genes are TRBV5-4 and TRBJ2-5; D possibly corresponds to TRBD2 (6 bases). Germline V gives CDR1 SGHNT, CDR2 YYREEE (reference sequence). This CDR3 is built from 14 residues. Trimming pared 5 bases from V and 5 bases from J, leaving 16 bases between. The CDR3 here is CASSPTEGRETQYF. The CDR3 DNA sequence: TGTGCCAGCAGTCCAACGGAGGGCCGGGAGACCCAGTACTTC.

The chain is built from TRBV7-2 and TRBJ1-6; D possibly corresponds to TRBD1 (6 bases). The V gene lost 5 bases and the J gene lost 4 bases, with 12 bases spanning the gap. The CDR3 extends over 15 amino acids. CDR1 SGHTA and CDR2 FQGNSA come from the germline V gene. The chain's CDR3 is CASSAGTLYNSPLHF. CDR3 nucleotide sequence: TGTGCCAGCAGCGCAGGGACACTTTATAATTCACCCCTCCACTTT.

The chain recombines TRBV9 with TRBJ2-3; the D gene is possibly TRBD2 (5 bases). CDR1 SGDLS and CDR2 YYNGEE come from the germline V gene. The CDR3 has 18 residues. V was trimmed by 2 bases and J by 0 bases, leaving 19 bases between them. Written as DNA, the CDR3 is TGTGCCAGCAGCGTTTCTCGGGATAGCCGTGCTAGCACAGATACGCAGTATTTT. Its translation is CASSVSRDSRASTDTQYF.